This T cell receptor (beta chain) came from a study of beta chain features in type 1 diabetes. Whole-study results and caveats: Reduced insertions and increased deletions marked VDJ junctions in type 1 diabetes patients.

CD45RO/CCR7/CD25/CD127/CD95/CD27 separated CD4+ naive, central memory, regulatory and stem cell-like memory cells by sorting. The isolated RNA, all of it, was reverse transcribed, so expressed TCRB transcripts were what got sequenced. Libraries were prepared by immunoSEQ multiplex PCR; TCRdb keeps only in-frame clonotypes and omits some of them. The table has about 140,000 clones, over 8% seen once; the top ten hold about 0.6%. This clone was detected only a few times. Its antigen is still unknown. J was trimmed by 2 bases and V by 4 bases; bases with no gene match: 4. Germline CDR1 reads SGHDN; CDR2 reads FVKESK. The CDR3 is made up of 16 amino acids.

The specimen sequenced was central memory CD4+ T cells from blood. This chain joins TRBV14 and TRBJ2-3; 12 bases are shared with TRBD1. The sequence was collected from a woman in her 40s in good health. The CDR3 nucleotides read TGTGCCAGCAGCCCAGGGACAGGGGGCTTCACAGATACGCAGTATTTT. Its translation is CASSPGTGGFTDTQYF.